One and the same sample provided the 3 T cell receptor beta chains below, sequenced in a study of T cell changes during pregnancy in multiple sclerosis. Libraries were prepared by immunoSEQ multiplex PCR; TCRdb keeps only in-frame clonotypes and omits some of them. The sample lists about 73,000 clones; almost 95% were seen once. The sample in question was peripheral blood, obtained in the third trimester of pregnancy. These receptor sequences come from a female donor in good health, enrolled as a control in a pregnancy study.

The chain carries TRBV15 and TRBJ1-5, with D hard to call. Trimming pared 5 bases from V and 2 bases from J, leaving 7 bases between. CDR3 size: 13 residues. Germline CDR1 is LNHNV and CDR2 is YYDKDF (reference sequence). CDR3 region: CATSWRGNQPQHF. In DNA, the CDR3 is TGTGCCACCAGCTGGAGGGGCAATCAGCCCCAGCATTTT.

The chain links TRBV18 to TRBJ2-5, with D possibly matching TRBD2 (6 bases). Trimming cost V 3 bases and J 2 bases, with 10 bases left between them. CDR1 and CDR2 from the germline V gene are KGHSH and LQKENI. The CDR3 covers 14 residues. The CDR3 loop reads CASSPQRGQETQYF. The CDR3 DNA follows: TGTGCCAGCTCACCCCAACGGGGGCAAGAGACCCAGTACTTC.

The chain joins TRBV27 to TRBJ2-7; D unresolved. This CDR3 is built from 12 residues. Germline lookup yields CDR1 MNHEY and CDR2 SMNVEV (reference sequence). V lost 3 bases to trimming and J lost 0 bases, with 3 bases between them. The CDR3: CASSFYSYEQYF. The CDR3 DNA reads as TGTGCCAGCAGTTTCTACTCCTACGAGCAGTACTTC.